This TCR beta chain was observed in a study of identical twins. This CDR3 is 13 amino acids long. CDR1 is DFQATT, CDR2 SNEGSKA, per germline (reference sequence). V was pared by 2 bases and J by 11 bases, with 17 bases between. A universal primer site arose from template switching, and cDNA bore unique molecular identifiers. TCRdb recomputed calls from the 5' RACE reads with MiXCR, one row per CDR3 protein. The data hold approximately 210,000 distinct CDR3 sequences, with 5.5% to 7.5% observed a single time. Another study also made use of these data, one on T cells expressing NK-cell markers.

The J gene is TRBJ2-3, the V gene TRBV20-1; D perhaps matches TRBD2 (5 bases). Sequenced material: CD8+ T cells sorted from blood. The TCR comes from a woman aged 18-29 years in good health. The CDR3 sequence is CSARSPVSAGQYF. The CDR3 DNA reads TGCAGTGCTAGATCCCCCGTTTCGGCGGGGCAGTATTTT.